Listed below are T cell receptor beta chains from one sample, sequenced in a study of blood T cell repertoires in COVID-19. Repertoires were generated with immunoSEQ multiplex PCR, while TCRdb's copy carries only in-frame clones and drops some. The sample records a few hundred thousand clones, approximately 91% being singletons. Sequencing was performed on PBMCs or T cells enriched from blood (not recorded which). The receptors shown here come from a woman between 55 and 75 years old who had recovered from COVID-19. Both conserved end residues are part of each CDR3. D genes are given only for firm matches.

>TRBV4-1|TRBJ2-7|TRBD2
CASSQDRGLLYEQYF
TGCGCCAGCAGCCAAGATCGGGGACTATTATACGAGCAGTACTTC
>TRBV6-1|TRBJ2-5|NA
CASSEGRETQYF
TGTGCCAGCAGTGAAGGCCGGGAGACCCAGTACTTC
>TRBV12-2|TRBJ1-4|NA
CASRQGREKLFF
TGTGCAAGTCGACAGGGGCGCGAAAAACTGTTTTTT
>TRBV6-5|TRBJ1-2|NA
CASSPGTQPYGYTF
TGTGCCAGCAGTCCGGGGACACAACCCTATGGCTACACCTTC
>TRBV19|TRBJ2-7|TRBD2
CASSITASGGYEQYF
TGTGCCAGTAGTATCACGGCCAGCGGGGGCTACGAGCAGTACTTC
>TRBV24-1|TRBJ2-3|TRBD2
CATSVGLAGPDTQYF
TGTGCCACCAGTGTAGGTCTAGCGGGCCCAGATACGCAGTATTTT
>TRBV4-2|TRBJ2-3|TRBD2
CASSQELGTAGGGDTQYF
TGTGCCAGCAGCCAAGAATTGGGTACTGCGGGCGGGGGGGATACGCAGTATTTT
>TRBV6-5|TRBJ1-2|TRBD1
CASSRDRNYGYTF
TGTGCCAGCAGCCGGGACAGGAACTATGGCTACACCTTC
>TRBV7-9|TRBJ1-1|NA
CASSLVANTEAFF
TGTGCCAGCAGCTTAGTAGCAAACACTGAAGCTTTCTTT
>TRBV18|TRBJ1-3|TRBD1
CASSPSRGDSRNTIYF
TGTGCCAGCTCACCCTCCAGGGGGGACAGCAGAAACACCATATATTTT
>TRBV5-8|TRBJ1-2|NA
CASSLVQNRGYTF
TGTGCCAGCAGCTTGGTGCAGAATCGAGGCTACACCTTC
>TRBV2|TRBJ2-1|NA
CASSEQGSYNEQFF
TGTGCCAGCAGTGAGCAGGGATCGTACAATGAGCAGTTCTTC
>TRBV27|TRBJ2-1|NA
CASSLYPGGRSYNEQFF
TGTGCCAGCAGTCTATACCCGGGGGGCCGGTCCTACAATGAGCAGTTCTTC
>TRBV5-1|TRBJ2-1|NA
CASSSQVGSYNEQFF
TGCGCCAGCAGCTCCCAGGTAGGCTCCTACAATGAGCAGTTCTTC
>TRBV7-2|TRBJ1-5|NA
CASSLTEMNQPQHF
TGTGCCAGCAGCTTAACAGAAATGAATCAGCCCCAGCATTTT
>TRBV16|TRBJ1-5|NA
CASSPKTNPFRNQPQHF
TGTGCCAGCAGCCCCAAAACTAATCCTTTCCGTAATCAGCCCCAGCATTTT
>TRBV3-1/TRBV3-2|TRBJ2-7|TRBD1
CASSRLGGQGSHRYEQYF
TGTGCCAGCAGCCGCCTAGGGGGACAGGGTTCCCATCGCTACGAGCAGTACTTC
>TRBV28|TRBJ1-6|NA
CASSLPPGFYNSPLHF
TGTGCCAGCAGTCTCCCCCCGGGGTTTTATAATTCACCCCTCCACTTT
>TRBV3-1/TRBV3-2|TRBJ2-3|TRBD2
CASSPLAGSSTDTQYF
TGTGCCAGCAGCCCCCTAGCGGGGTCTAGCACAGATACGCAGTATTTT
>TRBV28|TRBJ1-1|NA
CASSHQGRTEAFF
TGTGCCAGCAGTCACCAGGGGAGAACTGAAGCTTTCTTT
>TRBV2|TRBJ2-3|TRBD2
CASSPGLATDTQYF
TGTGCCAGCAGCCCTGGACTAGCGACAGATACGCAGTATTTT
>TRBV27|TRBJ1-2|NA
CASSLGAHYGYTF
TGTGCCAGCAGTTTAGGGGCCCACTATGGCTACACCTTC
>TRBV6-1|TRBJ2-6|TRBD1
CASRETGAAGANVLTF
TGTGCCAGCAGAGAAACAGGGGCGGCTGGGGCCAACGTCCTGACTTTC
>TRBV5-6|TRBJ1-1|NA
CASSFRQSEAFF
TGTGCCAGCAGCTTTCGCCAGTCTGAAGCTTTCTTT
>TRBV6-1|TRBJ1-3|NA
CASSVSLFGTAFRSGNTIYF
TGTGCCAGCAGTGTAAGCCTCTTCGGGACTGCCTTCCGCTCTGGAAACACCATATATTTT
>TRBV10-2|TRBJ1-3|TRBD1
CASSADRAGNTIYF
TGCGCCAGCAGTGCGGACAGGGCTGGAAACACCATATATTTT
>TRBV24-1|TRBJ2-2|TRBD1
CATPTGGTGALWTGELFF
TGTGCCACCCCCACGGGGGGGACAGGGGCCCTTTGGACCGGGGAGCTGTTTTTT